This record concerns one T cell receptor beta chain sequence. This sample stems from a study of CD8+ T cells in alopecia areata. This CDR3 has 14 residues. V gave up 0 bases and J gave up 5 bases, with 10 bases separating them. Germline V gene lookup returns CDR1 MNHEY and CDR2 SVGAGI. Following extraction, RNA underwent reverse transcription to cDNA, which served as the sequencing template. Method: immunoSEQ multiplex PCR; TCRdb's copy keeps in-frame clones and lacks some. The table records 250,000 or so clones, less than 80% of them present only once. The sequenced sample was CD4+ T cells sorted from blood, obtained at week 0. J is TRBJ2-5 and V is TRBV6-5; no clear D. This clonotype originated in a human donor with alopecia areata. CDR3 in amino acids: CASSYSIGVETQYF. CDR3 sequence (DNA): TGTGCCAGCAGTTACTCGATTGGTGTCGAGACCCAGTACTTC.